This TCR beta chain was identified during a study of blood T cell repertoires in COVID-19. Study-wide background: Nucleic acid was either cDNA or gDNA, and it came from T cells, B-cell-depleted T cells, or PBMCs.

Those who participated ranged in age from about 18 to 89 years and resided in approximately 23 US areas. Self-reported history from a screening survey and questionnaire set each donor's cohort. Germline CDR1 reads ENHRY; CDR2 reads SYGVKD. The CDR3 length is 13 residues. V was shortened by 9 bases and J by 2 bases, with 12 bases between the two germline ends. Original data processing: Reference gene primer amplification gave estimated nucleated cell counts. Repertoires were generated with immunoSEQ multiplex PCR, while TCRdb's copy carries only in-frame clones and drops some. V, J and clone size were drawn from that table, and D and trimming were deduced from the DNA. The sample records about 130,000 clones, around nine tenths being singletons. The table lists this clone with a few counts.

This receptor was taken from a woman between 50 and 59 years old who had recovered from COVID-19. Sequenced material: PBMCs or T cells enriched from blood (not recorded which). The V and J genes are TRBV10-3 and TRBJ2-3; a weak D match, TRBD1 (6 bases). The CDR3 bases are TGTGCCATTCAGGGACAAATCACAGATACGCAGTATTTT. The encoded protein is CAIQGQITDTQYF.